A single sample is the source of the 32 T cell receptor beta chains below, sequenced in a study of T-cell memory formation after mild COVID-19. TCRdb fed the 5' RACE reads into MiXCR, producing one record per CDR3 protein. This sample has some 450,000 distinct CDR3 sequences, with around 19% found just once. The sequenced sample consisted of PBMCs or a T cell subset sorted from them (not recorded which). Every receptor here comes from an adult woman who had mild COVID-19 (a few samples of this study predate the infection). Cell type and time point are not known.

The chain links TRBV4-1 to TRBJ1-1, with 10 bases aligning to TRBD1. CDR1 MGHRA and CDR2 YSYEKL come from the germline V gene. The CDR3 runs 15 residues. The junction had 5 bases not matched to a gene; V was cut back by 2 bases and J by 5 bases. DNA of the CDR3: TGCGCCAGCAGCCAACCGGACAGGGGGAGAACTGAAGCTTTCTTT. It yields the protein CASSQPDRGRTEAFF.

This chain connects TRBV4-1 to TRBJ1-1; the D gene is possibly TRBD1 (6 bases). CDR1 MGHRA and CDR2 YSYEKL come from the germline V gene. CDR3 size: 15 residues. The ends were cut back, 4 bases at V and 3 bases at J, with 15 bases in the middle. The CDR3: CASSLQGSEDTEAFF. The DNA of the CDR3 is TGCGCCAGCAGCCTACAGGGTAGTGAGGACACTGAAGCTTTCTTT.

The CDR3 DNA is TGCAGCGGCGGAAATGAAGTCGATGAGCAGTTCTTC. Protein product: CSGGNEVDEQFF. The chain uses TRBV29-1 and TRBJ2-1; D ambiguous. This CDR3 has 12 amino acids. V was shortened by 7 bases and J by 8 bases, with 15 bases between the two germline ends. The germline CDR1 and CDR2 sequences are SQVTM and ANQGSEA.

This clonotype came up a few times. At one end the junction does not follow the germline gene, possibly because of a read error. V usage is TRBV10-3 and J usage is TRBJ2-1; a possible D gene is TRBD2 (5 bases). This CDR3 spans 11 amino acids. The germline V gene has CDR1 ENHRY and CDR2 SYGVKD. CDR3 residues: CAINEGNEQFF. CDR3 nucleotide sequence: TGTGCCATCAATGAGGGTAATGAGCAGTTCTTC.

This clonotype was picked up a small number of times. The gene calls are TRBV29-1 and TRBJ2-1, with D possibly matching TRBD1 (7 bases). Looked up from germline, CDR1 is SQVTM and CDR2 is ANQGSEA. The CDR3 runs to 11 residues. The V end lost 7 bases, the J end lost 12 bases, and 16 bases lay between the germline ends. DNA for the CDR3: TGCAGCGCCTACGGGACAGCGGGGCAGTTCTTC. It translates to CSAYGTAGQFF.

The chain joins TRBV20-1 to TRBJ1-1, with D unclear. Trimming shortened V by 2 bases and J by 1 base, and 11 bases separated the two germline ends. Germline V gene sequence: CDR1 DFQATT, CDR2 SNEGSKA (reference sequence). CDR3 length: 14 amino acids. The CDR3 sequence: CSARRQLPNTEAFF. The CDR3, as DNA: TGCAGTGCTAGAAGGCAGCTACCGAACACTGAAGCTTTCTTT.

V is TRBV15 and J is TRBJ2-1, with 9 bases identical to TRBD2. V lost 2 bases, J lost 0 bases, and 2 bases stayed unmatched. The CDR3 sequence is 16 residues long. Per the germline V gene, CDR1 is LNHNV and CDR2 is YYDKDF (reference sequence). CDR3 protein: CATSRFSGSSYNEQFF. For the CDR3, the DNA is TGTGCCACCAGCAGATTTAGCGGGAGCTCCTACAATGAGCAGTTCTTC.

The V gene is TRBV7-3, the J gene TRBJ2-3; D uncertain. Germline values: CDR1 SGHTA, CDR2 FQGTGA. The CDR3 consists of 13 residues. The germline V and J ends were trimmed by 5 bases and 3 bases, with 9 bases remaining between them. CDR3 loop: CASSPPATDTQYF. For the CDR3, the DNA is TGTGCCAGCAGCCCCCCGGCTACAGATACGCAGTATTTT.

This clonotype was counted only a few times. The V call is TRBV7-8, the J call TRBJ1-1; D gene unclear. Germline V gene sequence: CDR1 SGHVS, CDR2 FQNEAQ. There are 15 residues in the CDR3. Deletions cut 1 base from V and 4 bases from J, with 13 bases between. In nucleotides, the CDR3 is TGTGCCAGCAGCTTAGAGCCCCAAACCCGCACTGAAGCTTTCTTT. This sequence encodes CASSLEPQTRTEAFF.

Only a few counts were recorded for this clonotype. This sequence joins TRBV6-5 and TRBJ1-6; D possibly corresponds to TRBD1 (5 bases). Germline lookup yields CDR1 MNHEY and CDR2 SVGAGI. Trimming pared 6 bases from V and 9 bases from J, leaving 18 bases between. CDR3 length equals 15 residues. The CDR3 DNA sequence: TGTGCCAGCAGACCTCAAATTGACGGGGGTTCACCCCTCCACTTT. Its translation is CASRPQIDGGSPLHF.

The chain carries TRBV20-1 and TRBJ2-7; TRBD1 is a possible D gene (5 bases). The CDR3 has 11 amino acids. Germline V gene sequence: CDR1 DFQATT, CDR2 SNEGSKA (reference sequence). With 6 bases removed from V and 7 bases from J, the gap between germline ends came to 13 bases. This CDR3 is CSATKTGEQYF. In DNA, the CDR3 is TGCAGTGCCACAAAAACAGGAGAGCAGTACTTC.

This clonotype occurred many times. This CDR3 is CASSSGPNEKLFF. The DNA for the CDR3 is TGCGCCAGCAGCTCGGGACCAAATGAAAAACTGTTTTTT. The rearrangement uses TRBV5-1 and TRBJ1-4, with D tentatively TRBD1 (5 bases). The CDR3 has 13 residues. Germline CDR1 SGHRS, CDR2 YFSETQ. V lost 3 bases and J lost 5, with 8 bases in between.

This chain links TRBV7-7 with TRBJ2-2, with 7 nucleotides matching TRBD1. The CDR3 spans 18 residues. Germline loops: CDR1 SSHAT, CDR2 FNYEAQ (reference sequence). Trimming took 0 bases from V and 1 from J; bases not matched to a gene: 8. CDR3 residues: CASSLAYRGRWNTGELFF. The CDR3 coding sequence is TGTGCCAGCAGCTTAGCGTACAGGGGCAGGTGGAACACCGGGGAGCTGTTTTTT. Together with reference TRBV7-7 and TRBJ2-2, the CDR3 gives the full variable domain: GAGVSQSPRYKVTKRGQDVTLRCDPISSHATLYWYQQALGQGPEFLTYFNYEAQPDKSGLPSDRFSAERPEGSISTLTIQRTEQRDSAMYRCASSLAYRGRWNTGELFFGEGSRLTVL.

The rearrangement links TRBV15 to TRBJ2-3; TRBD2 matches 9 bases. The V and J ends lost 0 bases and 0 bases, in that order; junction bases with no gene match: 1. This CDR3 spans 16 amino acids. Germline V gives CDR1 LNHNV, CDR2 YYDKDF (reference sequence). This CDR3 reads CATSRETSGSTDTQYF. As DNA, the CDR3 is TGTGCCACCAGCAGAGAAACTAGCGGGAGCACAGATACGCAGTATTTT.

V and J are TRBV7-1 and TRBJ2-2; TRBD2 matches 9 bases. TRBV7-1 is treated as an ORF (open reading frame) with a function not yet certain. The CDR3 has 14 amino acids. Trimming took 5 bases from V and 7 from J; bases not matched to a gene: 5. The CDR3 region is CASSQRGESGELFF. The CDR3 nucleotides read TGTGCCAGCAGCCAGCGGGGGGAAAGCGGGGAGCTGTTTTTT.

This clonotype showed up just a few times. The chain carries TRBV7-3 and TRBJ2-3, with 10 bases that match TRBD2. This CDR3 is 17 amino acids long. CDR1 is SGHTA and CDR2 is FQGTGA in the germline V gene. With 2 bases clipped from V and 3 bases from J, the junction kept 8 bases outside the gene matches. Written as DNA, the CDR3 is TGTGCCAGCAGCTTAGGGGCCACTAGCGGGGTGACAGATACGCAGTATTTT. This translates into CASSLGATSGVTDTQYF.

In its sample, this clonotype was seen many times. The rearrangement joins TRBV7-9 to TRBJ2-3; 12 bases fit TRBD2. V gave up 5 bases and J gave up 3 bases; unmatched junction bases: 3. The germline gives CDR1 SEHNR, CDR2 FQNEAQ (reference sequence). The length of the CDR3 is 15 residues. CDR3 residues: CASSRGTSGTDTQYF. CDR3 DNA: TGTGCCAGCAGCCGCGGGACTAGCGGGACAGATACGCAGTATTTT. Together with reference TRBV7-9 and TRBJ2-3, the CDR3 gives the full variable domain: DTGVSQNPRHKITKRGQNVTFRCDPISEHNRLYWYRQTLGQGPEFLTYFQNEAQLEKSRLLSDRFSAERPKGSFSTLEIQRTEQGDSAMYLCASSRGTSGTDTQYFGPGTRLTVL.

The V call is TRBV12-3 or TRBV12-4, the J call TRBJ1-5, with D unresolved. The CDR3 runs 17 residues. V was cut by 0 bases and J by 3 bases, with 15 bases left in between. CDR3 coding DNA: TGTGCCAGCAGTTTAGCTATACCCCCTAGGAACAATCAGCCCCAGCATTTT. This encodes CASSLAIPPRNNQPQHF.

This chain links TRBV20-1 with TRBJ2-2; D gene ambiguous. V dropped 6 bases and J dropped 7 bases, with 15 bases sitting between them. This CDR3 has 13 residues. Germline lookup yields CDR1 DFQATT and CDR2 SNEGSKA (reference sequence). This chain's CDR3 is CSATDEVGGELFF. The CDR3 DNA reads TGCAGTGCCACGGACGAGGTTGGCGGGGAGCTGTTTTTT.

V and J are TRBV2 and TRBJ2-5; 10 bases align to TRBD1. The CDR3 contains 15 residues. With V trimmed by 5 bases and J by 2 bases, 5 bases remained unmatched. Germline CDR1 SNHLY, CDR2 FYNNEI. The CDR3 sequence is CASSQGQGRQETQYF. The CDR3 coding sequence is TGTGCCAGCAGTCAGGGACAGGGGCGACAAGAGACCCAGTACTTC.

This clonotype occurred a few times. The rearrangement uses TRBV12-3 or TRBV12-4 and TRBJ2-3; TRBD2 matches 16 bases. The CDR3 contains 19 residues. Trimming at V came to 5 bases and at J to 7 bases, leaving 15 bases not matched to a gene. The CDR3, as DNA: TGTGCCAGCAGTCCCGCCCTAGGGACTAGCGGGGGGGCGGGGAATACGCAGTATTTT. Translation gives CASSPALGTSGGAGNTQYF.

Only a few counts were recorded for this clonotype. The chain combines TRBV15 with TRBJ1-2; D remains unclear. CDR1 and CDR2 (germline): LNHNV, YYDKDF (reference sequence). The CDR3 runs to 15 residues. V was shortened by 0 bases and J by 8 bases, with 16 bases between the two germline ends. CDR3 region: CATSRDWRTPVGYTF. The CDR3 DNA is TGTGCCACCAGCAGAGATTGGCGGACGCCCGTCGGCTACACCTTC.

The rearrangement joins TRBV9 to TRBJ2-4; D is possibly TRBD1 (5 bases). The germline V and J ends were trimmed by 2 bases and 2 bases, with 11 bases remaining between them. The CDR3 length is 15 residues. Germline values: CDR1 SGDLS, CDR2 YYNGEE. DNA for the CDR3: TGTGCCAGCAGCGTCCTAGACAGCCCCAAAAACATTCAGTACTTC. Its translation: CASSVLDSPKNIQYF.

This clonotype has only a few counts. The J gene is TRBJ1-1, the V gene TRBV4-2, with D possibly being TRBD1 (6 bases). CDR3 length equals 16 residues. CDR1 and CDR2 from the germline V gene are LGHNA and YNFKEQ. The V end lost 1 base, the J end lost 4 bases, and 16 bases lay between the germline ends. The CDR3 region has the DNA TGTGCCAGCAGCCAAGGGGGGCAGGGGCCGGGCACTGAAGCTTTCTTT. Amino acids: CASSQGGQGPGTEAFF.

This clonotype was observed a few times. CDR3 sequence: CASTPGGGGETQYF. CDR3 nucleotide sequence: TGTGCCAGCACCCCAGGGGGCGGAGGAGAGACCCAGTACTTC. This chain uses TRBV12-3 or TRBV12-4 with TRBJ2-5; TRBD1 matches 8 bases. V was clipped by 7 bases and J by 4 bases; unmatched bases: 8. There are 14 residues in the CDR3.

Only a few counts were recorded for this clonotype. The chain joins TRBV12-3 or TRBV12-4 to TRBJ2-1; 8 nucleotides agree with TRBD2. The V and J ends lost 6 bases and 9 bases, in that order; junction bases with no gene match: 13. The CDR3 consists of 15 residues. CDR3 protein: CASSPRGLGVGEQFF. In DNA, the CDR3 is TGTGCCAGCAGCCCCAGGGGACTAGGAGTAGGTGAGCAGTTCTTC.

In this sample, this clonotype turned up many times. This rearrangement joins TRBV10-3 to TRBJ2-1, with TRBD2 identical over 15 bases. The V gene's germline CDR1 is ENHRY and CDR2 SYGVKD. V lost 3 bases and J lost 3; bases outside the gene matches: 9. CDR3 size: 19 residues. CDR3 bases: TGTGCCATCAGTGACACAGGACTAGCGGGAGGGCCCGTCTACAATGAGCAGTTCTTC. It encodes CAISDTGLAGGPVYNEQFF.

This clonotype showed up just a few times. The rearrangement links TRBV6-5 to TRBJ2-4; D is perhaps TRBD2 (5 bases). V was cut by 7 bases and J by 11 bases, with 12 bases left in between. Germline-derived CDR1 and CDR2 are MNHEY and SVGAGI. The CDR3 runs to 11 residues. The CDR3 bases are TGTGCCAGCAAAGCGGCGGATGTTCAGTACTTC. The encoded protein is CASKAADVQYF.

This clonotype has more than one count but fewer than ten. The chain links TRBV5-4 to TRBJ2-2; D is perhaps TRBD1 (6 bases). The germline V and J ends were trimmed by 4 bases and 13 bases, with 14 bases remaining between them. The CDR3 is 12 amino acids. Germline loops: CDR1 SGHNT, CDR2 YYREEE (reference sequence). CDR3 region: CASSTRQGRLFF. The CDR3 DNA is TGTGCCAGCAGCACGCGTCAGGGGAGGCTGTTTTTT.

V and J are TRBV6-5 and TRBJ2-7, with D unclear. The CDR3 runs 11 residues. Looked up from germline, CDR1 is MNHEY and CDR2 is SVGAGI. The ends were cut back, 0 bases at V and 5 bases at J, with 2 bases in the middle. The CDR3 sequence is CASSYSNEQYF. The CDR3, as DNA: TGTGCCAGCAGTTACTCGAACGAGCAGTACTTC.

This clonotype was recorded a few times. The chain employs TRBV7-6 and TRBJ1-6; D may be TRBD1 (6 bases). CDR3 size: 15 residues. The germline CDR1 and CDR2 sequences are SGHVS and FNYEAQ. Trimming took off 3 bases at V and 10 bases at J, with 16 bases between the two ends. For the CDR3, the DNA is TGTGCCAGCAGCTTTAACACAGGGACGGAATCACCCCTCCACTTT. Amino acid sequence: CASSFNTGTESPLHF. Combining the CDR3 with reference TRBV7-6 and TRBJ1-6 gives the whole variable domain GAGVSQSPRYKVTKRGQDVALRCDPISGHVSLYWYRQALGQGPEFLTYFNYEAQQDKSGLPNDRFSAERPEGSISTLTIQRTEQRDSAMYRCASSFNTGTESPLHFGNGTRLTVT.

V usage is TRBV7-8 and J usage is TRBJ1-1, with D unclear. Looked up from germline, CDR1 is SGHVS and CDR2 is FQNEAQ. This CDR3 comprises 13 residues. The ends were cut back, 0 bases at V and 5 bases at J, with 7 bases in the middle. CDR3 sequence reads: CASSLAAGTEAFF. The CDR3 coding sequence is TGTGCCAGCAGCTTAGCCGCGGGAACTGAAGCTTTCTTT. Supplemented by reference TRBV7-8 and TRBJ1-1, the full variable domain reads GAGVSQSPRYKVAKRGQDVALRCDPISGHVSLFWYQQALGQGPEFLTYFQNEAQLDKSGLPSDRFFAERPEGSVSTLKIQRTQQEDSAVYLCASSLAAGTEAFFGQGTRLTVV.